This TCR beta chain was identified in a study of cytomegalovirus exposure and HLA in healthy donors. Researchers ran the PCR with 60 Vbeta and 13 Jbeta primers. Sequenced by immunoSEQ multiplex PCR; TCRdb stores in-frame clones only, minus some. The data hold tens of thousands of clones, with roughly 79% observed a single time. Looked up from germline, CDR1 is MGHRA and CDR2 is YSYEKL. This CDR3 contains 14 residues. The V end lost 0 bases, the J end lost 11 bases, and 16 bases lay between the germline ends. Among the donors, all were healthy bone marrow donors. Donors had nominal health at sampling but likely had unrecorded immune exposures. A few counts support this clone.

The chain couples TRBV4-1 to TRBJ1-1; TRBD1 is a possible D gene (6 bases). The TCR sequence derives from a man in his fifties or sixties in good health and CMV-seronegative. Material: PBMCs. The chain's CDR3 is CASSQDGGLGEAFF. The CDR3 region has the DNA TGCGCCAGCAGCCAAGACGGGGGGCTAGGGGAGGCTTTCTTT.